This TCR beta chain was recovered during a study of T cell responses to AZD1222 COVID-19 vaccine. With regard to this clone: The antigen remains undetermined.

The CDR3 consists of 13 residues. CDR1 is MNHEY and CDR2 is SMNVEV in the germline V gene (reference sequence). The V and J ends lost 3 bases and 0 bases respectively, with 0 bases between them. Study-level findings and limits: Rises in breadth and depth of Spike-specific TCRs came after two AZD1222 doses. Donors were largely white British and mainly female; clonal diversity was possibly underestimated. The study reported that nearly half of spike-specific TCRs target unmutated variant regions.

Produced via immunoSEQ multiplex PCR; TCRdb's table is partial and in-frame only. Of about 120,000 clones listed, 90% are singletons. This sequence was found in an adult in good health. The material was peripheral blood, obtained on day 0 of MenACWY control vaccination. V gene TRBV27 combines with J gene TRBJ1-6, with D unclear. The CDR3 is CASSFSYNSPLHF. CDR3 nucleotides: TGTGCCAGCAGTTTCTCCTATAATTCACCCCTCCACTTT.